The 30 T cell receptor beta chains listed next were all sequenced from one sample in a study of cytomegalovirus exposure and HLA in healthy donors. PCR employed 60 Vbeta and 13 Jbeta primers. The protocol was immunoSEQ multiplex PCR, while the TCRdb copy is restricted to in-frame clones and leaves out a portion. The sample includes tens of thousands of clones. Sample: PBMCs. Every receptor here comes from a man aged 50 to 60 in good health and CMV-seropositive.

V is TRBV28 and J is TRBJ2-3; D is possibly TRBD2 (5 bases). CDR1 and CDR2 from the germline V gene are MDHEN and SYDVKM. V was pared by 6 bases and J by 1 base, with 8 bases between. The length of the CDR3 is 13 residues. CDR3 in amino acids: CASRWGGTDTQYF. The CDR3 DNA reads TGTGCCAGCAGGTGGGGAGGCACAGATACGCAGTATTTT.

With regard to this clone: Mismatch with germline at one junction end may stem from a read error. Other DNA sequences in the same sample also yield this CDR3. The chain's CDR3 is CASSQIGDYHGYTF. For the CDR3, the DNA is TGCGCCAGCAGCCAAATCGGGGATTACCATGGCTACACCTTC. The chain uses TRBV5-6 and TRBJ1-2; D not certain. CDR3 size: 14 residues. Germline V CDR1 and CDR2: SGHDT, YYEEEE.

The rearrangement joins TRBV5-6 to TRBJ2-2; D may be TRBD2 (6 bases). This CDR3 contains 14 residues. Germline loops: CDR1 SGHDT, CDR2 YYEEEE. The V gene lost 4 bases and the J gene lost 6 bases, with 13 bases spanning the gap. This CDR3 reads CASSPQWGAGELFF. The CDR3 DNA reads TGTGCCAGCAGCCCCCAGTGGGGGGCCGGGGAGCTGTTTTTT.

The gene calls are TRBV29-1 and TRBJ1-1, with D maybe TRBD1 (6 bases). Per the germline V gene, CDR1 is SQVTM and CDR2 is ANQGSEA. The V gene lost 6 bases and the J gene lost 2 bases, with 16 bases spanning the gap. This CDR3 contains 14 residues. The chain's CDR3 is CSVGKTGLNTEAFF. Written as DNA, the CDR3 is TGCAGCGTAGGAAAGACAGGACTTAACACTGAAGCTTTCTTT.

The chain recombines TRBV9 with TRBJ2-7; D is possibly TRBD2 (6 bases). V was cut by 0 bases and J by 5 bases, with 15 bases left in between. Germline V lookup: CDR1 SGDLS, CDR2 YYNGEE. There are 15 residues in the CDR3. In nucleotides, the CDR3 is TGTGCCAGCAGCGTAGGGGCGGGGTTGGGCGACGAGCAGTACTTC. Protein: CASSVGAGLGDEQYF.

The J gene is TRBJ1-4, the V gene TRBV4-3; 8 nucleotides match TRBD1. Germline-derived CDR1 and CDR2 are LGHNA and YSLEER. The CDR3 extends over 19 amino acids. Trimming removed 4 bases from V and 5 bases from J; junction bases left unmatched: 18. The CDR3 sequence: CASSPTRGQGIASNEKLFF. DNA of the CDR3: TGCGCCAGCAGCCCCACTCGAGGACAGGGAATTGCATCAAATGAAAAACTGTTTTTT.

The chain recombines TRBV30 with TRBJ1-2; a possible D gene is TRBD1 (6 bases). The germline V gene encodes CDR1 GTSNPN and CDR2 SVGIG (reference sequence). The CDR3 sequence is 13 residues long. V dropped 1 base and J dropped 8 bases, with 14 bases sitting between them. The CDR3 DNA sequence: TGTGCCTGGAGTGCCGGACCACAGGGAGGCTACACCTTC. Translation: CAWSAGPQGGYTF.

CDR3 sequence reads: CASSPTGGLKYNEQFF. CDR3 DNA: TGTGCCAGCAGCCCTACGGGCGGGCTAAAGTACAATGAGCAGTTCTTC. The chain combines TRBV7-6 with TRBJ2-1; a weak D match, TRBD2 (5 bases). V shed 5 bases and J shed 4 bases, with 18 bases lying between them. Germline values: CDR1 SGHVS, CDR2 FNYEAQ. The length of the CDR3 is 16 residues. The variable domain in full, with the rest retrieved from reference TRBV7-6 and TRBJ2-1, is GAGVSQSPRYKVTKRGQDVALRCDPISGHVSLYWYRQALGQGPEFLTYFNYEAQQDKSGLPNDRFSAERPEGSISTLTIQRTEQRDSAMYRCASSPTGGLKYNEQFFGPGTRLTVL.

The J gene is TRBJ2-7, the V gene TRBV28, with TRBD1 as a possible D gene (6 bases). Germline values: CDR1 MDHEN, CDR2 SYDVKM. This CDR3 has 14 amino acids. Between the trimmed V and J ends, which lost 7 bases and 2 bases, there was a span of 15 bases. The CDR3 sequence: CASMVGQGPYEQYF. In DNA, the CDR3 is TGTGCCAGCATGGTCGGGCAGGGGCCCTACGAGCAGTACTTC.

This chain joins TRBV6-1 and TRBJ2-7, with TRBD1 matching 9 bases. There are 16 residues in the CDR3. After removal of 1 base from V and 2 bases from J, the junction contained 6 bases not matched to a gene. Germline lookup yields CDR1 MNHNS and CDR2 SASEGT. The CDR3: CASSEEGQGFPYEQYV. The CDR3 region has the DNA TGTGCCAGCAGTGAAGAAGGACAGGGGTTCCCCTACGAGCAGTACGTC.

The rearrangement joins TRBV30 to TRBJ2-3; 8 positions agree with TRBD2. V dropped 2 bases and J dropped 6; count of bases not matched to a gene: 7. Germline CDR1 GTSNPN, CDR2 SVGIG (reference sequence). CDR3 length: 14 residues. In DNA, the CDR3 is TGTGCCTGGAGTCGCAGCGGGAGATCCGATACGCAGTATTTT. It yields the protein CAWSRSGRSDTQYF.

The CDR3 coding sequence is TGTGCCAGCAGCTTATTCGGTACGCAGTATTTT. Translation: CASSLFGTQYF. This chain uses TRBV7-9 with TRBJ2-3; D remains unclear. Germline V gene lookup returns CDR1 SEHNR and CDR2 FQNEAQ (reference sequence). The V end was cut by 2 bases, the J end by 8 bases, with 5 bases between. This CDR3 spans 11 amino acids.

DNA for the CDR3: TGTGCCAGCTCACCACGGAGCGACTCCGCCACCGGGGAGCTGTTTTTT. Its protein product is CASSPRSDSATGELFF. V is TRBV18 and J is TRBJ2-2; D not resolved. Per germline, CDR1 KGHSH and CDR2 LQKENI. V lost 1 base and J lost 4, with 13 bases in between. There are 16 residues in the CDR3.

V usage is TRBV7-9 and J usage is TRBJ1-4; D ambiguous. The CDR3 has 14 residues. The germline V and J ends were trimmed by 3 bases and 7 bases, with 12 bases remaining between them. Germline V gene sequence: CDR1 SEHNR, CDR2 FQNEAQ (reference sequence). CDR3 residues: CASSLSPGGEKLFF. CDR3 nucleotides: TGTGCCAGCAGCTTGAGCCCCGGTGGTGAAAAACTGTTTTTT. The entire variable domain, with the rest obtained from reference TRBV7-9 and TRBJ1-4, is as follows: DTGVSQNPRHKITKRGQNVTFRCDPISEHNRLYWYRQTLGQGPEFLTYFQNEAQLEKSRLLSDRFSAERPKGSFSTLEIQRTEQGDSAMYLCASSLSPGGEKLFFGSGTQLSVL.

The rearrangement uses TRBV30 and TRBJ1-1, with TRBD1 identical over 8 bases. V gave up 5 bases and J gave up 0 bases; unmatched junction bases: 5. There are 14 residues in the CDR3. The V gene's germline CDR1 is GTSNPN and CDR2 SVGIG (reference sequence). The CDR3 bases are TGTGCCTGGCGGACAGGGATCTTGAACACTGAAGCTTTCTTT. It codes for CAWRTGILNTEAFF.

Concerning this clone: The junction and the germline gene differ at one end; a read error may be behind it. The rearrangement joins TRBV7-7 to TRBJ2-5, with D uncertain. This CDR3 contains 13 residues. Germline CDR1 SSHAT, CDR2 FNYEAQ (reference sequence). CDR3 bases: TGTGCTAGCAGCTTGGGCAGTCAAGAGACCCAGTACTTC. Amino acid sequence: CASSLGSQETQYF. The variable domain in full, completed from reference TRBV7-7 and TRBJ2-5, reads GAGVSQSPRYKVTKRGQDVTLRCDPISSHATLYWYQQALGQGPEFLTYFNYEAQPDKSGLPSDRFSAERPEGSISTLTIQRTEQRDSAMYRCASSLGSQETQYFGPGTRLLVL.

This sequence joins TRBV19 and TRBJ2-1; the match to TRBD2 covers 13 bases. From germline, CDR1 is LNHDA and CDR2 SQIVND (reference sequence). The J segment lost 9 bases and the V segment lost 6 bases, leaving 5 bases of the junction unmatched. CDR3 length equals 14 residues. The chain's CDR3 is CASRELAGGGEQFF. Here the CDR3 DNA reads TGTGCCAGTAGGGAACTAGCGGGAGGGGGTGAGCAGTTCTTC.

This chain connects TRBV5-1 to TRBJ2-3; 8 bases line up with TRBD2. This CDR3 is built from 15 residues. Germline V gives CDR1 SGHRS, CDR2 YFSETQ. V gave up 5 bases and J gave up 9 bases; unmatched junction bases: 14. This CDR3 is CASRASGTRIVTQYF. The CDR3 DNA is TGCGCCAGCAGGGCCTCCGGGACTAGGATCGTCACGCAGTATTTT.

This chain connects TRBV7-8 to TRBJ2-1, with 10 bases matching TRBD1. The V segment lost 5 bases and the J segment 0 bases; nucleotides outside the gene matches: 1. The CDR3 is 15 residues long. The germline V gene encodes CDR1 SGHVS and CDR2 FQNEAQ. The CDR3 DNA reads as TGTGCCAGCAGCCGGGACAGGGGCTCCTACAATGAGCAGTTCTTC. This encodes CASSRDRGSYNEQFF.

The chain carries TRBV2 and TRBJ1-2, with 11 bases that match TRBD1. CDR1 SNHLY and CDR2 FYNNEI come from the germline V gene. This CDR3 is 12 amino acids long. J lost 7 bases, V lost 10 bases, and 5 bases had no gene match. The CDR3 region is CATRDRGAGYTF. CDR3 sequence (DNA): TGTGCCACCCGGGACAGGGGGGCTGGCTACACCTTC. Combining the CDR3 with reference TRBV2 and TRBJ1-2 gives the whole variable domain EPEVTQTPSHQVTQMGQEVILRCVPISNHLYFYWYRQILGQKVEFLVSFYNNEISEKSEIFDDQFSVERPDGSNFTLKIRSTKLEDSAMYFCATRDRGAGYTFGSGTRLTVV.

This sequence joins TRBV4-1 and TRBJ2-1; 10 bases match TRBD2. CDR1 is MGHRA and CDR2 is YSYEKL in the germline V gene. The junction had 10 bases not matched to a gene; V was cut back by 1 base and J by 7 bases. This CDR3 contains 17 residues. The CDR3 region is CASSQVLAGAIGNEQFF. The DNA for the CDR3 is TGCGCCAGCAGCCAAGTGCTAGCGGGAGCTATTGGGAATGAGCAGTTCTTC.

This chain uses TRBV29-1 with TRBJ1-1, with no clear D. The CDR3 extends over 13 amino acids. Deletions cut 2 bases from V and 0 bases from J, with 7 bases between. Germline lookup yields CDR1 SQVTM and CDR2 ANQGSEA. The CDR3 loop reads CSVELGLNTEAFF. For the CDR3, the DNA is TGCAGCGTTGAATTGGGCCTGAACACTGAAGCTTTCTTT.

The rearrangement joins TRBV29-1 to TRBJ2-2; 9 nucleotides match TRBD2. This CDR3 is built from 15 residues. V trimming: 4 bases; J trimming: 3 bases; junction bases outside the gene matches: 6. Germline-derived CDR1 and CDR2 are SQVTM and ANQGSEA. In nucleotides, the CDR3 is TGCAGCGTTGGGATAGCGGGGGATTACACCGGGGAGCTGTTTTTT. Translating it yields CSVGIAGDYTGELFF.

The chain is built from TRBV29-1 and TRBJ2-5; 8 bases line up with TRBD2. The germline V gene has CDR1 SQVTM and CDR2 ANQGSEA. The junction had 8 bases not matched to a gene; V was cut back by 7 bases and J by 1 base. The CDR3 length is 14 residues. CDR3 sequence (DNA): TGCAGCGGTGTTACGGGAGGGGTCCAAGAGACCCAGTACTTC. This codes for CSGVTGGVQETQYF.

The rearrangement links TRBV9 to TRBJ2-1; 14 bases fit TRBD2. Per the germline V gene, CDR1 is SGDLS and CDR2 is YYNGEE. The V and J ends lost 2 bases and 7 bases, in that order; junction bases with no gene match: 8. The CDR3 has 17 amino acids. CDR3 DNA sequence: TGTGCCAGCAGCGTCCGACTAGCGGGAGGGGTGGGGAATGAGCAGTTCTTC. It yields the protein CASSVRLAGGVGNEQFF.

J is TRBJ2-1 and V is TRBV6-4; TRBD2 aligns across 10 bases. The CDR3 has 14 residues. Germline V gene sequence: CDR1 MRHNA, CDR2 SNTAGT. Losses at the gene ends were 6 bases for V and 5 bases for J; bases not matched to a gene: 4. The CDR3 DNA reads TGTGCCAGCAGCCTAGCGGGAGTAAACAATGAGCAGTTCTTC. This translates into CASSLAGVNNEQFF.

V and J are TRBV28 and TRBJ2-2, with 11 bases identical to TRBD2. CDR1 MDHEN and CDR2 SYDVKM come from the germline V gene. The ends lost 5 bases at V and 6 bases at J; junction bases unmatched: 8. There are 16 residues in the CDR3. The CDR3 coding sequence is TGTGCCAGCAGTCCACTAGCGGGAGTTGATTCCGGGGAGCTGTTTTTT. As protein: CASSPLAGVDSGELFF.

The chain employs TRBV30 and TRBJ2-1; 11 bases align to TRBD2. Germline assignment: CDR1 GTSNPN and CDR2 SVGIG (reference sequence). The CDR3 totals 15 residues. The ends lost 4 bases at V and 7 bases at J; junction bases unmatched: 9. The CDR3 here is CAWTIAGGVGNEQFF. The CDR3 nucleotides read TGTGCCTGGACAATAGCGGGGGGGGTAGGGAATGAGCAGTTCTTC. Drawing the rest from reference TRBV30 and TRBJ2-1, the complete variable domain is SQTIHQWPATLVQPVGSPLSLECTVEGTSNPNLYWYRQAAGRGLQLLFYSVGIGQISSEVPQNLSASRPQDRQFILSSKKLLLSDSGFYLCAWTIAGGVGNEQFFGPGTRLTVL.

The genes are TRBV30 and TRBJ1-1; the D gene is possibly TRBD1 (6 bases). CDR3 length: 15 residues. V lost 2 bases to trimming and J lost 1 base, with 14 bases between them. The germline gives CDR1 GTSNPN, CDR2 SVGIG (reference sequence). CDR3 residues: CAWSFRGFRNTEAFF. The CDR3 DNA reads TGTGCCTGGAGTTTCAGGGGTTTTAGGAACACTGAAGCTTTCTTT.

The chain recombines TRBV18 with TRBJ1-2; TRBD1 agrees at 11 bases. There are 14 residues in the CDR3. Per germline, CDR1 KGHSH and CDR2 LQKENI. Losses at the gene ends were 6 bases for V and 4 bases for J; bases not matched to a gene: 4. CDR3 region: CASSRTGGFYGYTF. The CDR3 DNA reads TGTGCCAGCTCCCGGACAGGGGGCTTCTATGGCTACACCTTC.